Listed below are T cell receptor beta chains from one sample, sequenced in a study of blood T cell repertoires in COVID-19. Data came from immunoSEQ multiplex PCR; TCRdb stores just in-frame clones and leaves some out. This sample has approximately 210,000 clones, with approximately 81% found just once. Sequenced input: peripheral blood. These receptors came from a human donor in a cohort sampled during active COVID-19. Each CDR3 is given with its conserved first and last residue. The listing skips clone size in some rows; elsewhere it reads once, few, many or a size class.

J	size	V	length	CDR3
TRBJ2-2	once	TRBV6-4	14	CASSAGGPTGELFF
TRBJ1-1	NA	TRBV28	15	CASSNSRLVITEAFF
TRBJ1-1	NA	TRBV5-1	12	CASSLLQGEAFF
TRBJ2-7	NA	TRBV5-1	16	CASSSGLAGGKLEQYF
TRBJ2-1	NA	TRBV27	14	CASSFELAGIEQFF
TRBJ1-3	NA	TRBV27	14	CASSATGGGNTIYF
TRBJ1-2	NA	TRBV6-2/TRBV6-3	14	CASSTPGAVRTYTF
TRBJ1-1	NA	TRBV28	13	CASSFMRNTEAFF
TRBJ2-7	once	TRBV28	15	CASTTPGGWTSEQYF
TRBJ2-1	NA	TRBV7-9	14	CASSLVAMDNEQFF
TRBJ2-3	NA	TRBV19	14	CASSAGLFTDTQYF
TRBJ1-1	few	TRBV19	15	CASSMSPGGKTEAFF
TRBJ2-1	few	TRBV3-1/TRBV3-2	16	CASSQQGGLSYNEQFF
TRBJ1-1	few	TRBV2	14	CASRKLISNTEAFF
TRBJ1-1	NA	TRBV15	17	CATSRADGGGAWTEAFF
TRBJ2-7	NA	TRBV5-1	15	CASRPRQGNSYEQYF
TRBJ1-5	NA	TRBV6-5	12	CASSRQGQPQHF
TRBJ1-1	NA	TRBV6-5	15	CASSRRIDRDSEAFF
TRBJ2-5	NA	TRBV18	13	CASSQGQQETQYF
TRBJ1-5	NA	TRBV4-2	15	CASSQGHNSNQPQHF
TRBJ2-5	NA	TRBV19	16	CASSKTSGRGRETQYF
TRBJ2-4	once	TRBV28	16	CASRPLAGVLKNIQYF
TRBJ2-5	few	TRBV5-1	14	CASSRVEGDGTQYF
TRBJ2-5	NA	TRBV12-5	11	CASGFSETQYF
TRBJ1-6	NA	TRBV27	17	CASSLLPTLTYNSPLHF
TRBJ1-3	NA	TRBV6-5	13	CASSYRSGNTIYF
TRBJ1-2	once	TRBV28	14	CASSLWTGDYGYTF
TRBJ2-5	NA	TRBV5-6	13	CASSGGIGETQYF
TRBJ1-1	NA	TRBV19	14	CASSTVFRGTEAFF
TRBJ1-3	NA	TRBV7-2	15	CASSGRQATGNTIYF
TRBJ1-1	NA	TRBV29-1	13	CSVEGVERTGLKF
TRBJ2-2	few	TRBV5-1	17	CASSLPLGTPQAGELFF
TRBJ2-2	NA	TRBV7-9	14	CASSLAGADGELFF
TRBJ1-6	NA	TRBV7-9	19	CASSFGQGDPRGYNSPLHF
TRBJ2-1	NA	TRBV18	15	CASSRSGGAHNEQFF
TRBJ1-1	NA	TRBV27	14	CASSLSVRNTEAFF
TRBJ1-4	NA	TRBV5-6	17	CASSWGPTALDSEKLFF
TRBJ1-5	NA	TRBV25-1	14	CASSPPGGEQPQHF
TRBJ1-4	NA	TRBV7-9	12	CASSPQGEKLFF
TRBJ1-5	NA	TRBV6-2/TRBV6-3	15	CASSTPDRVRQPQHF
TRBJ2-3	NA	TRBV28	17	CATISAGGATSTDTQYF
TRBJ1-4	NA	TRBV15	15	CATSRDTATNEKLFF
TRBJ2-5	NA	TRBV12-3/TRBV12-4	11	CASSVNRREYF
TRBJ1-5	NA	TRBV30	14	CAWSTGLMGRPQHF
TRBJ2-2	NA	TRBV4-2	17	CASSQGGSRSNTGELFF
TRBJ1-2	NA	TRBV29-1	13	CSVERTENYGYTF
TRBJ2-1	NA	TRBV6-1	17	CASSEMVSGGSYNEQFF
TRBJ1-5	NA	TRBV18	15	CASSQGQFSNQPQHF
TRBJ2-7	NA	TRBV28	11	CATYLSYEQYF
TRBJ2-3	NA	TRBV19	15	CASSTGLAGPDTQYF
TRBJ1-1	NA	TRBV3-1/TRBV3-2	18	CASRPGQNVGWGVGKAFF
TRBJ1-1	NA	TRBV4-1	13	CASSPDPGAGAFF
TRBJ2-3	NA	TRBV7-6	16	CASSLVMGTSTDTQYF
TRBJ1-1	NA	TRBV5-4	14	CASSLTGVVTEAFF